This T cell receptor beta chain stems from a study of Ad26.COV2.S vaccination and SARS-CoV-2 variants. The study's findings and limits: Recipients of either vaccine or placebo displayed similar breadth of non-spike TCRs. The analyses of TCR breadth and depth may have understated the size of total T cell responses.

As for this clone: As yet, its antigen is unknown.

This sample's treatment: 15 to 20 received Ad26.COV2.S at low or high dose, single or two shots; about 5 received placebo; per-sample allocation not given. All samples were drawn on day 63, counting from the first vaccine or placebo injection. TCRdb's copy holds only in-frame clones and misses some; the assay was immunoSEQ multiplex PCR. The table records 400,000 or so clones, roughly nine tenths of them present only once. Deletions cut 3 bases from V and 1 base from J, with 8 bases between. There are 14 residues in the CDR3. Germline CDR1 LNHDA, CDR2 SQIVND (reference sequence). The chain links TRBV19 to TRBJ2-3; D gene uncertain. Sequenced material: peripheral blood, taken in a trial of Ad26.COV2.S vaccine versus placebo. The receptor comes from a person aged 18-65 years who received the Ad26.COV2.S COVID-19 vaccine or a placebo. CDR3 nucleotide sequence: TGTGCCAGTAGTATTCAGACGGGCACAGATACGCAGTATTTT. Translation gives CASSIQTGTDTQYF.